Below are 6 T cell receptor beta chains sequenced from a single sample in a study of regulatory T cells in long-lasting Graves disease (dated by TCRdb to the early 2020s). Reading the label with the study, this specimen's time point is: newly diagnosed GD, antithyroid drugs for less than 3 months. For both TCR sequencing and RNA sequencing, RNA was extracted from PBMCs in TRIzol. Receptor amplification or capture employed multiplex PCR. TCRdb names Illumina HiSeq 4000 as the instrument used. To build TCR beta libraries, CDR3 regions were amplified by Arm-PCR using iRepertoire HTBI primers. TCRdb reworked the public reads: Q25 trimming with fastp, MiXCR clone assembly, productive beta chains retained. Rows merge per CDR3 protein into single entries with the most common DNA and genes. For this sample there are hundreds of thousands of distinct CDR3 sequences; 13% appear just once. Jointly, the top ten make up approximately 9.3% of the sample.

These data were also reused for a study on T cells in Graves' hyperthyroidism and ophthalmopathy.

The sequencing used peripheral blood mononuclear cells (PBMCs), collected at new diagnosis, from a patient treated with antithyroid drugs. The receptors shown here come from a man younger than 40 with Graves disease. Donor details come from another sample of the same person, matched by shared clones.

This clonotype was observed at least ten times. This chain joins TRBV18 and TRBJ2-5, with D unclear. Looked up from germline, CDR1 is KGHSH and CDR2 is LQKENI. CDR3 length equals 13 residues. V was clipped by 1 base and J by 4 bases, with 7 bases between them. As DNA, the CDR3 is TGTGCCAGCTCACCACAACAGCGAGAGACCCAGTACTTC. Translation: CASSPQQRETQYF.

On this clonotype itself: A junction end diverges from the germline sequence, so it may reflect a read error. This chain joins TRBV11-2 and TRBJ1-4; the match to TRBD1 covers 7 bases. This CDR3 has 15 amino acids. Germline lookup yields CDR1 SGHAT and CDR2 FQNNGV. This CDR3 is CASSTPGQLDEKPFF. DNA for the CDR3: TGTGCCAGCAGCACCCCGGGACAGCTGGATGAAAAACCGTTTTTT.

For this clonotype: The junction departs from germline at one end; a sequencing error may be responsible. This chain uses TRBV9 with TRBJ1-4, with D maybe TRBD1 (6 bases). Germline V gives CDR1 SGDLS, CDR2 YYNGEE. The CDR3 sequence is 15 residues long. DNA for the CDR3: TGTGCCGGCAGCCCCTCCGGACAGTTAGTTGAAAAACTGTTTTTT. Translation gives CAGSPSGQLVEKLFF.

This clonotype was detected many times. J is TRBJ2-1 and V is TRBV19, with TRBD2 matching over 7 bases. V gave up 4 bases and J gave up 4 bases; unmatched junction bases: 7. CDR3 length equals 15 residues. Germline CDR1 and CDR2: LNHDA and SQIVND (reference sequence). CDR3 protein: CASSRGTTMYNEQFF. The CDR3 DNA reads as TGTGCCAGTAGTAGGGGGACTACCATGTACAATGAGCAGTTCTTC. Variable domain in full (rest from reference TRBV19 and TRBJ2-1): DGGITQSPKYLFRKEGQNVTLSCEQNLNHDAMYWYRQDPGQGLRLIYYSQIVNDFQKGDIAEGYSVSREKKESFPLTVTSAQKNPTAFYLCASSRGTTMYNEQFFGPGTRLTVL.

About this clonotype: Relative to the germline gene, one junction end is altered; a read error may explain this. This rearrangement joins TRBV7-8 to TRBJ2-1; TRBD2 agrees at 14 bases. CDR3 length equals 15 residues. CDR1 and CDR2 (germline): SGHVS, FQNEAQ. The CDR3 DNA sequence: TGTGCCAGCAGCCATGGACTAGCGGGAGGCGGAGGAAGAAGCTTC. This encodes CASSHGLAGGGGRSF.

This clonotype occurred many times. The V gene is TRBV12-5, the J gene TRBJ1-1, with TRBD1 matching over 10 bases. Germline CDR1 reads LGHNT; CDR2 reads FRNRAP. V trimming: 2 bases; J trimming: 4 bases; junction bases outside the gene matches: 7. The CDR3 is 16 amino acids. CDR3 sequence (DNA): TGTGCTAGTGGTTTGCGACAGGGGGCTGGAGGCACTGAAGCTTTCTTT. The encoded protein is CASGLRQGAGGTEAFF.